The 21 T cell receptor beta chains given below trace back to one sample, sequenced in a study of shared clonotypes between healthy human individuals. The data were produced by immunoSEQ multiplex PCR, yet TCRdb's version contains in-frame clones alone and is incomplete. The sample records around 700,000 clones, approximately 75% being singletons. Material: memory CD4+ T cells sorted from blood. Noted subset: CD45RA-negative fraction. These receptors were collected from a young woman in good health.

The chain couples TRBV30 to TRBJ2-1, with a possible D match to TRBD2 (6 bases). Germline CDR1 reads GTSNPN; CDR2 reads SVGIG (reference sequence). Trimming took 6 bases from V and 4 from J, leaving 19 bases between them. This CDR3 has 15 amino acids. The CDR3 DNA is TGTGCCTGCTCGCAAGGCGCGGGGCTATACAATGAGCAGTTCTTC. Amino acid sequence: CACSQGAGLYNEQFF.

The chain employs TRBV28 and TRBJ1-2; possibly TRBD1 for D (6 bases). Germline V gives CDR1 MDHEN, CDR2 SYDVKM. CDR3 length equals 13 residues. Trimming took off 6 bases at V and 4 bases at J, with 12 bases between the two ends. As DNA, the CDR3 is TGTGCCAGCAGGCAGGGGTTGGGCTATGGCTACACCTTC. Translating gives CASRQGLGYGYTF.

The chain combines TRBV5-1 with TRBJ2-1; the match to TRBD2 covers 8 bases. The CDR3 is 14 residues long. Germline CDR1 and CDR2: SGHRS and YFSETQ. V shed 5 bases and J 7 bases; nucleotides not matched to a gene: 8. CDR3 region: CASRSTGGPNEQFF. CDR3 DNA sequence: TGCGCCAGCAGGTCGACGGGAGGGCCTAATGAGCAGTTCTTC.

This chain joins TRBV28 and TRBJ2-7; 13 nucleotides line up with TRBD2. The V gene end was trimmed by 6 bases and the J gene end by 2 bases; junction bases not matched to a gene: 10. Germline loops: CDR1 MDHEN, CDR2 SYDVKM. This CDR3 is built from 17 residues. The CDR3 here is CASSPLTSGRRAYEQYF. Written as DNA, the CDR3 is TGTGCCAGCAGCCCATTGACTAGCGGGAGGCGAGCCTACGAGCAGTACTTC.

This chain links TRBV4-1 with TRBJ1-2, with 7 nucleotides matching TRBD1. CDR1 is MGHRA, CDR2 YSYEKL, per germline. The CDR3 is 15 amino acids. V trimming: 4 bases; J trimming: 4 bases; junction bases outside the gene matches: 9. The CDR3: CASSPRQGDFYGYTF. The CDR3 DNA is TGCGCCAGCAGCCCTCGACAGGGAGATTTCTATGGCTACACCTTC.

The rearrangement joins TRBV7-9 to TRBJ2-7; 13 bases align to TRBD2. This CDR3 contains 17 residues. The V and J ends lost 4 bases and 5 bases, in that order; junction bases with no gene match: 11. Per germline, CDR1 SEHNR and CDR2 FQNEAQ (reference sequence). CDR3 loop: CASSSRSGTSGTHEQYF. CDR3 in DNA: TGTGCCAGCAGCTCTCGTAGCGGGACTAGCGGGACCCACGAGCAGTACTTC.

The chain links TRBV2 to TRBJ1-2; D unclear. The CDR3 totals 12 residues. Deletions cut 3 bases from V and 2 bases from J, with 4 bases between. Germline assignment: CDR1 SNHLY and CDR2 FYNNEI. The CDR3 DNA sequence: TGTGCCAGCAGTGACAGGAACTATGGCTACACCTTC. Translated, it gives CASSDRNYGYTF.

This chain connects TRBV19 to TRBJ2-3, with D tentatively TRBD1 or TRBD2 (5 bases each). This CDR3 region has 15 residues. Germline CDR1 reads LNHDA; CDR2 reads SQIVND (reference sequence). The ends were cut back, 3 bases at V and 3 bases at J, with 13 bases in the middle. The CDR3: CASSMTPWGTDTQYF. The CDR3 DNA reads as TGTGCCAGTAGTATGACCCCGTGGGGGACAGATACGCAGTATTTT.

CDR3 in DNA: TGTGCCAGCAGCCGACGGGGGAACACCGGGGAGCTGTTTTTT. Translating it yields CASSRRGNTGELFF. V gene TRBV5-5 combines with J gene TRBJ2-2; tentatively, D is TRBD2 (5 bases). Germline V gives CDR1 SGHKS, CDR2 YYEKEE (reference sequence). With 4 bases removed from V and 1 base from J, the gap between germline ends came to 8 bases. The CDR3 has 14 residues.

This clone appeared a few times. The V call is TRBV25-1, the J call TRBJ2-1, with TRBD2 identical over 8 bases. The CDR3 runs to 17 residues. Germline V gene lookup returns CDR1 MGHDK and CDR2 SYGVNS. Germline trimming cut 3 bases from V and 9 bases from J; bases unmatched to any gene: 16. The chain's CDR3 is CASSDGQLSGGPAEQFF. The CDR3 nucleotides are TGTGCCAGCAGTGATGGACAGCTGTCGGGAGGGCCGGCTGAGCAGTTCTTC.

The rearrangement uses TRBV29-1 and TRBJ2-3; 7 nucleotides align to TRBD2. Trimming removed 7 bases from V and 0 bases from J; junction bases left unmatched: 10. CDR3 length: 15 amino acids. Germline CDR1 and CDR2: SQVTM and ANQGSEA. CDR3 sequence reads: CSDQRDATSTDTQYF. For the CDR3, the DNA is TGCAGCGACCAGCGGGATGCCACTAGCACAGATACGCAGTATTTT.

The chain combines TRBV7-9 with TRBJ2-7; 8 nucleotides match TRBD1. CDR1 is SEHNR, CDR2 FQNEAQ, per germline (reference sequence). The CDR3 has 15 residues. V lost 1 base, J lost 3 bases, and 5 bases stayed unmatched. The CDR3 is CASSLVGDRFYEQYF. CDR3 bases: TGTGCCAGCAGCTTAGTTGGGGACAGGTTCTACGAGCAGTACTTC. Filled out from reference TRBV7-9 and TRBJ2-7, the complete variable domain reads DTGVSQNPRHKITKRGQNVTFRCDPISEHNRLYWYRQTLGQGPEFLTYFQNEAQLEKSRLLSDRFSAERPKGSFSTLEIQRTEQGDSAMYLCASSLVGDRFYEQYFGPGTRLTVT.

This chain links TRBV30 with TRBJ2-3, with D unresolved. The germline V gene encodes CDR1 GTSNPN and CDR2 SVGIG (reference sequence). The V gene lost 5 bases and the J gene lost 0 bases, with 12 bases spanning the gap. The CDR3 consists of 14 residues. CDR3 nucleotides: TGTGCCTGGGGTCTCGGCGGTAGCACAGATACGCAGTATTTT. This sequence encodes CAWGLGGSTDTQYF.

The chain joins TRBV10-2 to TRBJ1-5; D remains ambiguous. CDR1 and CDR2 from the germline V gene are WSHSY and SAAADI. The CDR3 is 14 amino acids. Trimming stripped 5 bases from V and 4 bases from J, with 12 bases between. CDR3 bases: TGCGCCAGCAGTTTCCAGGAGAGAAATCAGCCCCAGCATTTT. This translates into CASSFQERNQPQHF.

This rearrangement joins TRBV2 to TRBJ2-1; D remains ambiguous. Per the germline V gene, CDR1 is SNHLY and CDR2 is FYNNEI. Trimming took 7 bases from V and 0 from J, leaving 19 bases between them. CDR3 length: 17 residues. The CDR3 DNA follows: TGTGCCAGCAAATCAATTCTGCGGAGAACCTCCTACAATGAGCAGTTCTTC. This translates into CASKSILRRTSYNEQFF.

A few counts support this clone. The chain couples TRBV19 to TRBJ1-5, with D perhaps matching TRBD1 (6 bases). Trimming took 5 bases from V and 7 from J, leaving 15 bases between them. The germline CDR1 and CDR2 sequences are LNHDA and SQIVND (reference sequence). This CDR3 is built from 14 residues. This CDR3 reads CASSPGQFQQPQHF. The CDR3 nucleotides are TGTGCCAGTAGTCCCGGACAGTTTCAACAGCCCCAGCATTTT.

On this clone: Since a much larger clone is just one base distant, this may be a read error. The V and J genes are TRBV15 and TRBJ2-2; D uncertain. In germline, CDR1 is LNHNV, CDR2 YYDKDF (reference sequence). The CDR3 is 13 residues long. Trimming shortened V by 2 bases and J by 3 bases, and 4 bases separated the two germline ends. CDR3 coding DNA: TGTGCCACCAGCAGACAGTACACCGGGGAGCTGTTTTTT. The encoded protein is CATSRQYTGELFF.

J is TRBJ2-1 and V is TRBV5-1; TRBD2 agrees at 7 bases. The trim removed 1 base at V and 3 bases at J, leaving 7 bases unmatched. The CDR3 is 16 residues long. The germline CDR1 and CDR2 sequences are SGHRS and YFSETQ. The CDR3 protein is CASSLLPGGRYNEQFF. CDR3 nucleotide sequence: TGCGCCAGCAGCTTGTTGCCGGGAGGACGCTACAATGAGCAGTTCTTC. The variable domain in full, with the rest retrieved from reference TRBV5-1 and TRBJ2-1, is KAGVTQTPRYLIKTRGQQVTLSCSPISGHRSVSWYQQTPGQGLQFLFEYFSETQRNKGNFPGRFSGRQFSNSRSEMNVSTLELGDSALYLCASSLLPGGRYNEQFFGPGTRLTVL.

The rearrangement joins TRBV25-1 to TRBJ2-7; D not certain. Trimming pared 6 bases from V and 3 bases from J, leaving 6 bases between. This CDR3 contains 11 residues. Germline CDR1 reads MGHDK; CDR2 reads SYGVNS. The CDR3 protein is CASRAIYEQYF. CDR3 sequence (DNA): TGTGCCAGCAGGGCGATCTACGAGCAGTACTTC.

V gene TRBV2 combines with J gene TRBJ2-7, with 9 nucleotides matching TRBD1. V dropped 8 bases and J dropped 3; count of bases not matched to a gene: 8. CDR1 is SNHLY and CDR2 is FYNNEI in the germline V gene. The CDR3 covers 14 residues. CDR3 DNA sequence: TGTGCCAGCGCCGGACAGGGGACCGGCTACGAGCAGTACTTC. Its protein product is CASAGQGTGYEQYF.

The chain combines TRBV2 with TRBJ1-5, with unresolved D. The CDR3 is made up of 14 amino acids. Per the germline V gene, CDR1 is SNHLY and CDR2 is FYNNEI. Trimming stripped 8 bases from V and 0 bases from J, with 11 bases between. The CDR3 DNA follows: TGTGCCAGCGGCCCCCCGTATAGCAATCAGCCCCAGCATTTT. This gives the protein CASGPPYSNQPQHF.